The clone carrying this T cell receptor beta chain came up many times. Its antigen remains unknown. These data are taken from a study of post-analysis software for immune sequencing data. Overall study context: Included among the disease courses, which were recorded for the cohort, were relapsing-remitting, secondary progressive and progressive-relapsing multiple sclerosis.

From germline, CDR1 is SGHRS and CDR2 YFSETQ. The CDR3 runs to 16 residues. V lost 0 bases, J lost 2 bases, and 14 bases lay in between. Study-level results: There was significantly lower normalized Chao1 diversity in multiple sclerosis patients than in controls. Patients used about 5 TRBV segments, including TRBV5-6, TRBV5-1 and TRBV20-1, more often than controls. Same-batch preparations were strongly co-clustered by F measure.

Unique molecular identifiers featured in each of the TCR beta cDNA libraries. Starting from roughly 1 to 10 million T cells, the study yielded roughly 0.5 million cDNA molecules. TCRdb re-analysed the PCR reads in MiXCR, keeping a single row per CDR3 protein. This sample has 450,000 to 650,000 distinct CDR3 sequences, with 40% to 50% found just once. This chain links TRBV5-1 with TRBJ1-1, with a weak D call TRBD1 (5 bases). Material: blood. The receptor's source is a girl between 5 and 17 years old with multiple sclerosis. This CDR3 is CASSLGQTGSNTEAFF. CDR3 nucleotide sequence: TGCGCCAGCAGCTTGGGACAGACCGGGTCAAACACTGAAGCTTTCTTT.